This T cell receptor beta chain is from a study of blood T cell repertoires in COVID-19. V shed 4 bases and J 3 bases; nucleotides not matched to a gene: 4. Germline CDR1 SGHNT, CDR2 YENEEA. CDR3 length: 16 amino acids. In the authors' methods: Reference gene primer amplification yielded estimated nucleated cell counts. TCRdb's copy holds only in-frame clones and misses some; the assay was immunoSEQ multiplex PCR. V, J and clone size were drawn from that table, and D and trimming were deduced from the DNA. The data hold some 150,000 clones, with 87% observed a single time. The rearrangement links TRBV11-3 to TRBJ2-2; 11 nucleotides align to TRBD1. This clonotype originated in a woman aged 55-75 years who had recovered from COVID-19. The sample consisted of peripheral blood. The CDR3 spells CASSSGGQGDTGELFF. DNA for the CDR3: TGTGCCAGCAGCTCTGGGGGACAGGGGGACACCGGGGAGCTGTTTTTT.